The 23 T cell receptor beta chains in this list originate from one sample, sequenced in a study of cytomegalovirus exposure and HLA in healthy donors. Researchers ran the PCR with 60 Vbeta and 13 Jbeta primers. The protocol was immunoSEQ multiplex PCR, while the TCRdb copy is restricted to in-frame clones and leaves out a portion. The data contain 75,000 to 80,000 clones, 65% to 80% of them singletons. Source material: PBMCs. The source of these receptors is a male donor in good health and CMV-seropositive.

V usage is TRBV7-3 and J usage is TRBJ2-2, with TRBD2 identical over 7 bases. From germline, CDR1 is SGHTA and CDR2 FQGTGA. Unmatched junction bases numbered 7, after V lost 5 bases and J lost 4 bases. The CDR3 runs 15 residues. CDR3 protein: CASSPAGGSTGELFF. Written as DNA, the CDR3 is TGTGCCAGCAGCCCGGCCGGGGGGAGCACCGGGGAGCTGTTTTTT. Combining the CDR3 with reference TRBV7-3 and TRBJ2-2 gives the whole variable domain GAGVSQTPSNKVTEKGKYVELRCDPISGHTALYWYRQSLGQGPEFLIYFQGTGAADDSGLPNDRFFAVRPEGSVSTLKIQRTERGDSAVYLCASSPAGGSTGELFFGEGSRLTVL.

V usage is TRBV29-1 and J usage is TRBJ1-5; D might be TRBD1 (6 bases). V was pared by 7 bases and J by 4 bases, with 14 bases between. CDR1 SQVTM and CDR2 ANQGSEA come from the germline V gene. The CDR3 totals 13 residues. The CDR3 DNA follows: TGCAGCGCCCGAGAAACAGGGAATCAGCCCCAGCATTTT. The encoded protein is CSARETGNQPQHF.

Here the CDR3 reads CASSPTGAGGYTF. The CDR3 nucleotides are TGTGCCAGCAGCCCAACAGGGGCGGGAGGCTACACCTTC. This chain connects TRBV7-9 to TRBJ1-2; 7 bases fit TRBD1. The germline V gene has CDR1 SEHNR and CDR2 FQNEAQ (reference sequence). V shed 5 bases, J shed 8 bases, and the junction held 8 bases outside the gene matches. This CDR3 spans 13 amino acids.

The genes are TRBV6-6 and TRBJ1-6; the D gene is possibly TRBD1 (6 bases). V was cut by 0 bases and J by 14 bases, with 11 bases left in between. This CDR3 region has 13 residues. Germline CDR1 is MNHNY and CDR2 is SVGAGI (reference sequence). CDR3 amino acids: CASSYSKGGALHF. The CDR3 DNA sequence: TGTGCCAGCAGTTACTCGAAGGGGGGGGCCCTCCACTTT.

V gene TRBV4-3 combines with J gene TRBJ1-2; D is uncertain. The CDR3 runs 13 residues. Germline CDR1 reads LGHNA; CDR2 reads YSLEER. Trimming left V 4 bases short and J 4 bases short, with 10 bases between. This chain's CDR3 is CASSPWQAYGYTF. The CDR3 DNA is TGCGCCAGCAGCCCATGGCAGGCCTATGGCTACACCTTC.

V is TRBV30 and J is TRBJ1-2, with D possibly TRBD1 on 6 matching bases. The CDR3 consists of 16 residues. V was cut by 7 bases and J by 0 bases, with 21 bases left in between. Germline values: CDR1 GTSNPN, CDR2 SVGIG (reference sequence). CDR3 DNA sequence: TGTGCCTATACCGGGACATCGGGAGGAGCTAACTATGGCTACACCTTC. Protein sequence: CAYTGTSGGANYGYTF. Full variable domain (rest looked up from reference TRBV30 and TRBJ1-2): SQTIHQWPATLVQPVGSPLSLECTVEGTSNPNLYWYRQAAGRGLQLLFYSVGIGQISSEVPQNLSASRPQDRQFILSSKKLLLSDSGFYLCAYTGTSGGANYGYTFGSGTRLTVV.

The chain recombines TRBV5-6 with TRBJ2-5; the match to TRBD1 covers 8 bases. Trimming cost V 5 bases and J 4 bases; bases outside gene matches: 10. The CDR3 has 15 residues. CDR1 is SGHDT, CDR2 YYEEEE, per germline. CDR3 coding DNA: TGTGCCAGCAGTAGGACAGGGTCCACTCGAGAGACCCAGTACTTC. Protein product: CASSRTGSTRETQYF.

This clone was seen more than once but under ten times. The chain uses TRBV7-6 and TRBJ1-1; TRBD1 agrees at 10 bases. The germline V gene encodes CDR1 SGHVS and CDR2 FNYEAQ. The trim removed 0 bases at V and 1 base at J, leaving 5 bases unmatched. The CDR3 sequence is 17 residues long. The CDR3 reads CASSLAGQGGSNTEAFF. CDR3 nucleotide sequence: TGTGCCAGCAGCTTAGCCGGACAGGGGGGATCGAACACTGAAGCTTTCTTT.

The genes are TRBV5-1 and TRBJ2-5; 7 bases align to TRBD1. Trimming removed 6 bases from V and 5 bases from J; junction bases left unmatched: 13. The germline CDR1 and CDR2 sequences are SGHRS and YFSETQ. The CDR3 has 15 amino acids. The CDR3 DNA reads TGCGCCAGCAACTCGGGACAGCCCACGGTGGAGACCCAGTACTTC. This codes for CASNSGQPTVETQYF.

The chain uses TRBV6-5 and TRBJ2-5, with a possible D match to TRBD2 (5 bases). Trimming left V 7 bases short and J 2 bases short, with 14 bases between. The CDR3 length is 14 residues. Germline values: CDR1 MNHEY, CDR2 SVGAGI. The CDR3 nucleotides are TGTGCCAGCACCGAGGGTTACGGGCAAGAGACCCAGTACTTC. This codes for CASTEGYGQETQYF.

This rearrangement joins TRBV6-5 to TRBJ1-2; 10 nucleotides match TRBD1. This CDR3 region has 15 residues. With 5 bases clipped from V and 3 bases from J, the junction kept 6 bases outside the gene matches. The germline gives CDR1 MNHEY, CDR2 SVGAGI. The CDR3 sequence is CASSRDRGLDYGYTF. The CDR3 nucleotides are TGTGCCAGCAGTAGAGACAGGGGGCTTGACTATGGCTACACCTTC.

This chain joins TRBV19 and TRBJ2-5, with TRBD2 identical over 11 bases. CDR3 size: 15 residues. Per germline, CDR1 LNHDA and CDR2 SQIVND (reference sequence). V was pared by 5 bases and J by 1 base, with 3 bases of the junction left unmatched. CDR3 in DNA: TGTGCCAGTAGTGTGGGACTAGCGGTCCAAGAGACCCAGTACTTC. It encodes CASSVGLAVQETQYF.

This sequence joins TRBV18 and TRBJ2-5; 9 bases line up with TRBD1. The CDR3 runs to 15 residues. CDR1 and CDR2 (germline): KGHSH, LQKENI. The V gene end was trimmed by 2 bases and the J gene end by 6 bases; junction bases not matched to a gene: 7. CDR3 coding DNA: TGTGCCAGCTCACCAACCGGGACAGGGTCGAAGACCCAGTACTTC. It specifies CASSPTGTGSKTQYF.

This chain connects TRBV5-5 to TRBJ1-1, with D maybe TRBD1 (6 bases). Germline CDR1 and CDR2: SGHKS and YYEKEE (reference sequence). V lost 3 bases, J lost 1 base, and 13 bases lay in between. The CDR3 loop spans 15 amino acids. CDR3 nucleotides: TGTGCCAGCAGCTGGGGGCCGGGGGGGAACACTGAAGCTTTCTTT. Its translation: CASSWGPGGNTEAFF.

V usage is TRBV5-8 and J usage is TRBJ2-7, with 8 positions matching TRBD1. Germline lookup yields CDR1 SGHTS and CDR2 YDEGEE. CDR3 size: 15 residues. V was clipped by 0 bases and J by 7 bases; unmatched bases: 9. The CDR3: CASSLARGLVGEQYF. The CDR3 DNA reads TGTGCCAGCAGCTTGGCCAGGGGGCTAGTGGGAGAGCAGTACTTC.

The rearrangement uses TRBV9 and TRBJ2-7; D uncertain. Trimming cost V 5 bases and J 2 bases, with 17 bases left between them. Germline V gives CDR1 SGDLS, CDR2 YYNGEE. The CDR3 consists of 15 residues. CDR3 in amino acids: CASSPDGSRTYEQYF. CDR3 nucleotides: TGTGCCAGCAGTCCAGACGGGTCGAGAACCTACGAGCAGTACTTC.

The V and J genes are TRBV29-1 and TRBJ1-1, with TRBD1 matching 7 bases. V shed 7 bases and J 5 bases; nucleotides not matched to a gene: 10. There are 13 residues in the CDR3. Germline V gene lookup returns CDR1 SQVTM and CDR2 ANQGSEA. This CDR3 is CSGSDRERTEAFF. CDR3 sequence (DNA): TGCAGCGGAAGCGACAGGGAGAGGACTGAAGCTTTCTTT.

The chain links TRBV10-3 to TRBJ1-1, with 7 bases identical to TRBD1. V trimming: 3 bases; J trimming: 0 bases; junction bases outside the gene matches: 7. This CDR3 region has 16 residues. Germline assignment: CDR1 ENHRY and CDR2 SYGVKD. This CDR3 is CAISDLQGRVNTEAFF. In DNA, the CDR3 is TGTGCCATCAGTGATTTACAGGGGCGGGTGAACACTGAAGCTTTCTTT.

V and J are TRBV7-9 and TRBJ2-5; 7 bases match TRBD1. The germline CDR1 and CDR2 sequences are SEHNR and FQNEAQ (reference sequence). The length of the CDR3 is 17 residues. With V trimmed by 2 bases and J by 1 base, 10 bases remained unmatched. In DNA, the CDR3 is TGTGCCAGCAGCTTATTAAAAACAGGGGTGGGCCAAGAGACCCAGTACTTC. This encodes CASSLLKTGVGQETQYF.

This clone was seen only a few times. Other DNA variants within this sample encode the same CDR3. This chain joins TRBV5-1 and TRBJ1-4; D is unclear. The V gene's germline CDR1 is SGHRS and CDR2 YFSETQ. The CDR3 spans 15 residues. Trimming left V 1 base short and J 0 bases short, with 7 bases between. CDR3 region: CASSLTGATNEKLFF. CDR3 in DNA: TGCGCCAGCAGCTTGACTGGAGCAACTAATGAAAAACTGTTTTTT.

The rearrangement uses TRBV19 and TRBJ2-5, with D tentatively TRBD2 (6 bases). The closer fit of TRBJ2-7 to the DNA end suggests the J call may be wrong. Germline V gene sequence: CDR1 LNHDA, CDR2 SQIVND (reference sequence). The CDR3 is made up of 16 amino acids. CDR3 coding DNA: TGTGCCAGTAGTCCCCAGGCCGGGAGAAACTCCTACGAGCAGTACTTC. It is translated as CASSPQAGRNSYEQYF.

This chain joins TRBV30 and TRBJ1-2, with D tentatively TRBD1 (5 bases). Looked up from germline, CDR1 is GTSNPN and CDR2 is SVGIG (reference sequence). V dropped 3 bases and J dropped 8 bases, with 13 bases sitting between them. The length of the CDR3 is 12 residues. The CDR3 region has the DNA TGTGCCTGGAGGGAGAGACAGCACGGCTACACCTTC. Its protein product is CAWRERQHGYTF.

V is TRBV2 and J is TRBJ1-5; a weak D match, TRBD1 (5 bases). The germline V gene encodes CDR1 SNHLY and CDR2 FYNNEI. Between the trimmed V and J ends, which lost 2 bases and 3 bases, there was a span of 11 bases. This CDR3 is 15 amino acids long. The CDR3 spells CASSERGGPNQPQHF. The CDR3 coding sequence is TGTGCCAGCAGTGAAAGGGGAGGCCCCAATCAGCCCCAGCATTTT. The whole variable domain, remainder taken from reference TRBV2 and TRBJ1-5, is EPEVTQTPSHQVTQMGQEVILRCVPISNHLYFYWYRQILGQKVEFLVSFYNNEISEKSEIFDDQFSVERPDGSNFTLKIRSTKLEDSAMYFCASSERGGPNQPQHFGDGTRLSIL.